These 3 T cell receptor beta chains were sequenced from one sample in a study of CXCR3-negative and CXCR3-positive naive CD8 T cells. The study's findings and limits: Relative to CXCR3-negative naive cells, CXCR3-positive naive cells had more hydrophobic TRB CDR3s.

TRB cDNA libraries were made by UMI-labeled 5' RACE. From its re-call of the 5' RACE reads, TCRdb lists each CDR3 protein once, without DNA. The repertoire table contains around 65,000 distinct CDR3 sequences. No cognate antigen is known for these TCRs. What was sequenced was naive CXCR3+ CD8+ T cells from blood. Regarding subset: CD45RO-CCR7+CD27+CD95- naive CD8+ T cells expressing CXCR3 (TNR3+). The receptor set was obtained from a human donor in good health. Some clones in this sample may be carry-over from other donors' samples.

V gene TRBV12-3 or TRBV12-4 combines with J gene TRBJ2-3; with no DNA, the TCRdb D assignment of TRBD1 cannot be verified. CDR3 length: 15 residues. CDR3: CASNQRGSPADTQYF.

J is TRBJ2-7 and V is TRBV14; as DNA is missing, the TRBD2 call by TCRdb cannot be tested. The CDR3 sequence is 15 residues long. The germline V gene has CDR1 SGHDN and CDR2 FVKESK. CDR3 loop: CASSAFGGGYYEQYF.

This chain uses TRBV12-3 or TRBV12-4 with TRBJ2-3. This CDR3 is 12 amino acids long. The CDR3 protein is CASSLATDTQYF.